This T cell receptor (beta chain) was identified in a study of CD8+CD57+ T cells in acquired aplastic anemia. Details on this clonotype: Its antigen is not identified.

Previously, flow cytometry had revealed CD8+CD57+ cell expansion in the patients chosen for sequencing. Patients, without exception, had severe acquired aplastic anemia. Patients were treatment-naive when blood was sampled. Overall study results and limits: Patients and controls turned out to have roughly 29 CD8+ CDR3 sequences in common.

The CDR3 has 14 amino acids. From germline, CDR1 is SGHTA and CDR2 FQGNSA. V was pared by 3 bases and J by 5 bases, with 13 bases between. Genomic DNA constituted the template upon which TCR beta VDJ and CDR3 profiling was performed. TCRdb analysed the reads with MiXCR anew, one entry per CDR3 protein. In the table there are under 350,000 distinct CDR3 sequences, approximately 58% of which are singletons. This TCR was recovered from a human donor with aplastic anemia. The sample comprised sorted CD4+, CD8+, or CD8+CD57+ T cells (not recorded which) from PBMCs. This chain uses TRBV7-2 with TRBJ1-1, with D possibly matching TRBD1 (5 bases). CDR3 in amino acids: CASSFSGTGTEAFF. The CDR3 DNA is TGTGCCAGCAGCTTCTCCGGGACGGGGACTGAAGCTTTCTTT.